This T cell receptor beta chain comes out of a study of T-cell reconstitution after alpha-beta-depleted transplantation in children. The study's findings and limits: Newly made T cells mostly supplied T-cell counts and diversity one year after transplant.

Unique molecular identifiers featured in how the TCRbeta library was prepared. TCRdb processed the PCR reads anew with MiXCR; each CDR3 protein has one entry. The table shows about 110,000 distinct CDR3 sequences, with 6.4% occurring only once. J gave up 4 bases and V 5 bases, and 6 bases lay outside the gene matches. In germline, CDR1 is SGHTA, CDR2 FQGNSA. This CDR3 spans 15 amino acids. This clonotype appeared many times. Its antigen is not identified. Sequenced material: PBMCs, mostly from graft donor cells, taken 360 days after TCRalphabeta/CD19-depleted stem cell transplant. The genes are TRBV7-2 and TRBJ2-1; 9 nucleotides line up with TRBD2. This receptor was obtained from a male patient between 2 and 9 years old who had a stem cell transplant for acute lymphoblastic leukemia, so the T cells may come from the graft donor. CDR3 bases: TGTGCCAGCAGCCCTCGGCGGGAGGGTTACAATGAGCAGTTCTTC. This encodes CASSPRREGYNEQFF.